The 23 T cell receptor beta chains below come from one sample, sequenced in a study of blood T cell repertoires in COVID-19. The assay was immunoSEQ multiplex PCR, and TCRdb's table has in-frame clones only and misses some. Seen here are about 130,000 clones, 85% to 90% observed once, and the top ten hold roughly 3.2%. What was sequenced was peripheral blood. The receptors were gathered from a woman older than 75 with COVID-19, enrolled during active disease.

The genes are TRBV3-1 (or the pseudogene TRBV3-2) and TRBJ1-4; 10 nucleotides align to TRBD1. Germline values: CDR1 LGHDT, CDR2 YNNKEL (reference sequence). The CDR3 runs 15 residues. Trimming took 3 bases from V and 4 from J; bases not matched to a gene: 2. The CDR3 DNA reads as TGTGCCAGCAGCCATGGACAGGGGGGTAATGAAAAACTGTTTTTT. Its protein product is CASSHGQGGNEKLFF.

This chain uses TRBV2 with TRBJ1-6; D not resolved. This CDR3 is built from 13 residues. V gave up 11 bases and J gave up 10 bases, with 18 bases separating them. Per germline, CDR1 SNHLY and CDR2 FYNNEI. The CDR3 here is CASHVEGPSPLHF. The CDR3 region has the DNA TGTGCCTCGCATGTTGAGGGCCCCTCACCCCTCCACTTT.

The CDR3 region has the DNA TGTGCCAGTAGTATAGCGTCCCGGGGACTCGACGAGCAGTACTTC. Encoded protein: CASSIASRGLDEQYF. The chain joins TRBV19 to TRBJ2-7, with D tentatively TRBD2 (6 bases). This CDR3 has 15 residues. The V gene lost 1 base and the J gene lost 5 bases, with 15 bases spanning the gap. Looked up from germline, CDR1 is LNHDA and CDR2 is SQIVND (reference sequence).

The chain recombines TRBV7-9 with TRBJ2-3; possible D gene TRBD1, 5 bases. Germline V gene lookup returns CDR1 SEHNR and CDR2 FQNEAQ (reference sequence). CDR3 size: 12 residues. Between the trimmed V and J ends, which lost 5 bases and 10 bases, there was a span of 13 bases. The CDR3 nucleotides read TGTGCCAGCAGCGTCCAGGGTTTCGCGCAGTATTTT. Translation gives CASSVQGFAQYF. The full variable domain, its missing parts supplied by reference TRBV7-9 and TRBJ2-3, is DTGVSQNPRHKITKRGQNVTFRCDPISEHNRLYWYRQTLGQGPEFLTYFQNEAQLEKSRLLSDRFSAERPKGSFSTLEIQRTEQGDSAMYLCASSVQGFAQYFGPGTRLTVL.

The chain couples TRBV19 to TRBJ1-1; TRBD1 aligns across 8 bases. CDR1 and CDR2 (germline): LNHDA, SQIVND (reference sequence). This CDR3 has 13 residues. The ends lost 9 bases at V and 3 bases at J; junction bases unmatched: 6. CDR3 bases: TGTGCCAGCGTGACAGGGGATTACACTGAAGCTTTCTTT. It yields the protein CASVTGDYTEAFF.

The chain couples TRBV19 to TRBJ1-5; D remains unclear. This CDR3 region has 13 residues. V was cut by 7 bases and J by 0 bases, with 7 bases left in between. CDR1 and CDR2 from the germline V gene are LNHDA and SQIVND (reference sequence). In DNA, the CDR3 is TGTGCCAGTAAGCCAAATAGCAATCAGCCCCAGCATTTT. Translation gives CASKPNSNQPQHF.

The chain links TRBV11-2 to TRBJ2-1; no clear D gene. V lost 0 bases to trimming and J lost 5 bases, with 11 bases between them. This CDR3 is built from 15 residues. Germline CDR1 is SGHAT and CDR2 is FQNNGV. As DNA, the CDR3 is TGTGCCAGCAGCTTAGAGGCAGGTCTTAACAATGAGCAGTTCTTC. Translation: CASSLEAGLNNEQFF.

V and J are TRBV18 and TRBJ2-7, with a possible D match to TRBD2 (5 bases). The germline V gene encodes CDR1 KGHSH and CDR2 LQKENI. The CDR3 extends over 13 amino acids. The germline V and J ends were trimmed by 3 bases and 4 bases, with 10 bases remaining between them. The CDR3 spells CASSPNRGYEQYF. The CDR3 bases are TGTGCCAGCTCACCGAACCGAGGGTACGAGCAGTACTTC.

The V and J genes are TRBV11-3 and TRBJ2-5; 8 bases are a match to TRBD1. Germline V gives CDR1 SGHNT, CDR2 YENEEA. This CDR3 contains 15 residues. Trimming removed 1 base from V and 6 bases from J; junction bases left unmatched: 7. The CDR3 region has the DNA TGTGCCAGCAGCTTAGGCGGACAGGGTCGACAGACCCAGTACTTC. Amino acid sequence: CASSLGGQGRQTQYF.

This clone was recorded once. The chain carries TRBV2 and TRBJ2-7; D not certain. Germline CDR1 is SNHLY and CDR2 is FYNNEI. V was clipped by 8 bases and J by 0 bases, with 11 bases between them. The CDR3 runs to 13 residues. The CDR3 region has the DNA TGTGCCAGCCGGGTCAGAGGCTCCTACGAGCAGTACTTC. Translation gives CASRVRGSYEQYF. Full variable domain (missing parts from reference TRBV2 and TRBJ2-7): EPEVTQTPSHQVTQMGQEVILRCVPISNHLYFYWYRQILGQKVEFLVSFYNNEISEKSEIFDDQFSVERPDGSNFTLKIRSTKLEDSAMYFCASRVRGSYEQYFGPGTRLTVT.

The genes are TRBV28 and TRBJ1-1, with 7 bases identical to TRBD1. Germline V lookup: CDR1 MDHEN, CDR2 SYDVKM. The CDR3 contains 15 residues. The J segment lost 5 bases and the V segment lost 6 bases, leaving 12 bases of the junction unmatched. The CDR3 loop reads CASSRLEGARTEAFF. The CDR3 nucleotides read TGTGCCAGCAGCCGACTAGAGGGGGCTCGAACTGAAGCTTTCTTT.

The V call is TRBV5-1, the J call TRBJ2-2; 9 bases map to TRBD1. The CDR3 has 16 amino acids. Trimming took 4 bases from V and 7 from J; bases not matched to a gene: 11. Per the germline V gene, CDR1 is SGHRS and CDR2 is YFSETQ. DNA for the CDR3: TGCGCCAGCAGCGCCGGGACAGGGCCCTCGGGCGGGGAGCTGTTTTTT. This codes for CASSAGTGPSGGELFF.

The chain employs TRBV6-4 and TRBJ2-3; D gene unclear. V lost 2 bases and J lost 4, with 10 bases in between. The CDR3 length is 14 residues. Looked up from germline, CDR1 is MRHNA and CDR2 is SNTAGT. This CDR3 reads CASSDGPASDTQYF. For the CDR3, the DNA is TGTGCCAGCAGTGACGGGCCAGCCTCAGATACGCAGTATTTT.

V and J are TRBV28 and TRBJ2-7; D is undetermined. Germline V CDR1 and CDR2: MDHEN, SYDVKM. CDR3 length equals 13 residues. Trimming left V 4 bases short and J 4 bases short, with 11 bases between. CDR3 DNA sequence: TGTGCCAGCAGTTCCCCCGCCGGGTACGAGCAGTACTTC. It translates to CASSSPAGYEQYF.

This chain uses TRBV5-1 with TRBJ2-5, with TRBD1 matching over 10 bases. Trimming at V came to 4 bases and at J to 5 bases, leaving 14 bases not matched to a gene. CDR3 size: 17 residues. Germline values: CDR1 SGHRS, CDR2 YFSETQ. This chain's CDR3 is CASSLRDRGRGMETQYF. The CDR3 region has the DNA TGCGCCAGCAGCCTCCGGGACAGGGGCCGAGGGATGGAGACCCAGTACTTC.

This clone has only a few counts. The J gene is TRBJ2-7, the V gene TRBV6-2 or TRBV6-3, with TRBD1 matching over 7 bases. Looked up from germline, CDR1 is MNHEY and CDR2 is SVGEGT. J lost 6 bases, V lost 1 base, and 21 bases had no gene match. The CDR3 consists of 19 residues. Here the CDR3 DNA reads TGTGCCAGCAGTTACTTTAACCCTGGGAGCCGGGACAGAAGGGTCGAGCAGTACTTC. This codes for CASSYFNPGSRDRRVEQYF.

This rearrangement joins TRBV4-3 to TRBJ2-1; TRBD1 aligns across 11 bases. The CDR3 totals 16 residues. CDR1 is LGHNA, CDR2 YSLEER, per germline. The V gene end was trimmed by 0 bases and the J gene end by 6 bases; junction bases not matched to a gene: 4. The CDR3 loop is CASSQEGTGGSNEQFF. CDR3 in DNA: TGCGCCAGCAGCCAAGAAGGGACAGGGGGATCCAATGAGCAGTTCTTC.

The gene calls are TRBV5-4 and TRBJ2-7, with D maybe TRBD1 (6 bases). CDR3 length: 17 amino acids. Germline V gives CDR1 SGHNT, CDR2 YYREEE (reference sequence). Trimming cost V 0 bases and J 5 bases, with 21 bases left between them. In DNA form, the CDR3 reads TGTGCCAGCAGCTTGGCTGTCTTGGGTGTGGGGGCCGACGAGCAGTACTTC. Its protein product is CASSLAVLGVGADEQYF.

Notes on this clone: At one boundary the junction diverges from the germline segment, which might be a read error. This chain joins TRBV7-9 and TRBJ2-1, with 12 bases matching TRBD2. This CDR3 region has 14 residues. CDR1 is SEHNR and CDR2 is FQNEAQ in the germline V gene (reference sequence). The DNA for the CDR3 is TGTGCCAGCAGCCTAGCGGGAGGGCCTAATGAGCAGTTCTTC. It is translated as CASSLAGGPNEQFF.

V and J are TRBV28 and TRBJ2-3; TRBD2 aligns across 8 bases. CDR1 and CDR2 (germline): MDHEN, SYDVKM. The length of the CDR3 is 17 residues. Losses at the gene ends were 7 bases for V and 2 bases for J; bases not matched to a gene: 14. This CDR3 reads CASTLGPSGSITDTQYF. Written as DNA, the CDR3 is TGTGCCAGCACCTTAGGCCCCAGCGGGAGCATCACAGATACGCAGTATTTT.

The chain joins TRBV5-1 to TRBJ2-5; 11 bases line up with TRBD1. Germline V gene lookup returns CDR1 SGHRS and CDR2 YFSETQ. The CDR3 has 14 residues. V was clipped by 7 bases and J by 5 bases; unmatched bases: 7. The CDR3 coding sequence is TGCGCCAGCTCCCCCGGGACAGGGGGGGAGACCCAGTACTTC. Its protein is CASSPGTGGETQYF.

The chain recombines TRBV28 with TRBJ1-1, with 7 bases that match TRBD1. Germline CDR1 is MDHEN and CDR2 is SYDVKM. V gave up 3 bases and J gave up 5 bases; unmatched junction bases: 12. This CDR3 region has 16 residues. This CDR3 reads CASSLATTGKWTEAFF. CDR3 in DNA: TGTGCCAGCAGTTTGGCGACGACAGGGAAGTGGACTGAAGCTTTCTTT.

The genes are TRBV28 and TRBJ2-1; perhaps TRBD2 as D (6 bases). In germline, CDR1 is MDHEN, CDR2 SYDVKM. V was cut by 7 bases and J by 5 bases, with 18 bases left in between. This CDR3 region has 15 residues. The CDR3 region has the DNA TGTGCCAGCAAGGGACCAGGGACTCAACACAATGAGCAGTTCTTC. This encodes CASKGPGTQHNEQFF.